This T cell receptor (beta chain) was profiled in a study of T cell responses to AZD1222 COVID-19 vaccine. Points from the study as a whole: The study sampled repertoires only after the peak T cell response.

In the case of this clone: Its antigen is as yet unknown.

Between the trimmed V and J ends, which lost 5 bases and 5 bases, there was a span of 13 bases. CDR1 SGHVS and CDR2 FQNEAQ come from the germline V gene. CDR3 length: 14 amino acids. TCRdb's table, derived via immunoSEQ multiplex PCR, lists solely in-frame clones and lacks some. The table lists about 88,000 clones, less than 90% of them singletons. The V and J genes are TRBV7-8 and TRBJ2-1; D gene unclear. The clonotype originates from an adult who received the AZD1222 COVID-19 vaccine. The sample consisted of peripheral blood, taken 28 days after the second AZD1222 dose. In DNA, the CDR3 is TGTGCCAGCAGCCAAAGTGGGCGTAACAATGAGCAGTTCTTC. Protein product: CASSQSGRNNEQFF.